This TCR beta chain was recovered during a study of T cell responses to AZD1222 COVID-19 vaccine. Overall study findings and caveats: Clonal diversity was possibly underestimated; the donors were predominantly white British and more often female. Epitopes outside B.1.351 and B.1.1.7 mutated regions reportedly drew nearly half of spike TCRs. CD4 TCRs associated with vaccination spanned spike, dominating at 160-218 and 743-854.

Some clones are missing from TCRdb's copy, which holds only in-frame ones; the method was immunoSEQ multiplex PCR. The data show about 150,000 clones, 85% to 90% seen once. Concerning this clone: No antigen is known for it.

Germline assignment: CDR1 DFQATT and CDR2 SNEGSKA (reference sequence). V shed 5 bases and J shed 6 bases, with 5 bases lying between them. The length of the CDR3 is 10 residues. This chain links TRBV20-1 with TRBJ2-1; no clear D. This specimen consisted of peripheral blood, obtained 28 days after the second AZD1222 dose. The sequence came from an adult who received the AZD1222 COVID-19 vaccine. CDR3 residues: CSAYSNEQFF. CDR3 nucleotide sequence: TGCAGTGCTTACTCCAATGAGCAGTTCTTC.